The 25 T cell receptor beta chains in this list originate from one sample, sequenced in a study of Ad26.COV2.S vaccination and SARS-CoV-2 variants. Sequencing used immunoSEQ multiplex PCR; TCRdb keeps in-frame clones, though not all of them. The repertoire has hundreds of thousands of clones, about 91% of them found once; the top ten carry under 5%. The sequenced sample was peripheral blood, obtained after recovery from COVID-19. These TCRs come from a human donor who had recovered from COVID-19.

V is TRBV5-4 and J is TRBJ2-2; D remains unclear. There are 13 residues in the CDR3. V was cut by 4 bases and J by 6 bases, with 10 bases left in between. The V gene's germline CDR1 is SGHNT and CDR2 YYREEE (reference sequence). The CDR3 coding sequence is TGTGCCAGCAGCCAGGACCCCGCCGGGGAGCTGTTTTTT. This translates into CASSQDPAGELFF.

The chain is built from TRBV18 and TRBJ2-1; 12 bases align to TRBD1. The CDR3 extends over 15 amino acids. J lost 8 bases, V lost 5 bases, and 7 bases had no gene match. The V gene's germline CDR1 is KGHSH and CDR2 LQKENI. This CDR3 is CASSTGGQGADEQFF. In DNA, the CDR3 is TGTGCCAGCTCAACGGGGGGACAGGGGGCTGATGAGCAGTTCTTC.

V gene TRBV27 combines with J gene TRBJ1-6, with D tentatively TRBD1 (6 bases). Trimming left V 3 bases short and J 6 bases short, with 9 bases between. The CDR3 length is 14 residues. Germline CDR1 reads MNHEY; CDR2 reads SMNVEV (reference sequence). The CDR3 DNA follows: TGTGCCAGCAGTTTCCCACAGGGTAATTCACCCCTCCACTTT. It codes for CASSFPQGNSPLHF.

The rearrangement uses TRBV7-9 and TRBJ2-3, with D unclear. Trimming took off 5 bases at V and 0 bases at J, with 9 bases between the two ends. This CDR3 has 14 residues. Germline values: CDR1 SEHNR, CDR2 FQNEAQ (reference sequence). CDR3 sequence: CASSLTKSTDTQYF. The CDR3 DNA reads as TGTGCCAGCAGCCTAACCAAGAGCACAGATACGCAGTATTTT. Together with reference TRBV7-9 and TRBJ2-3, the CDR3 gives the full variable domain: DTGVSQNPRHKITKRGQNVTFRCDPISEHNRLYWYRQTLGQGPEFLTYFQNEAQLEKSRLLSDRFSAERPKGSFSTLEIQRTEQGDSAMYLCASSLTKSTDTQYFGPGTRLTVL.

The chain carries TRBV4-3 and TRBJ1-5, with no clear D. The CDR3 extends over 13 amino acids. The germline CDR1 and CDR2 sequences are LGHNA and YSLEER. The germline V and J ends were trimmed by 0 bases and 5 bases, with 5 bases remaining between them. CDR3 protein: CASSQDFYQPQHF. The CDR3 coding sequence is TGCGCCAGCAGCCAAGATTTTTATCAGCCCCAGCATTTT.

CDR3 in DNA: TGTGCCAGCAGTGCGGGGGCCTTTAATTCACCCCTCCACTTT. Protein product: CASSAGAFNSPLHF. This chain connects TRBV6-6 to TRBJ1-6, with D tentatively TRBD1 (6 bases). Germline assignment: CDR1 MNHNY and CDR2 SVGAGI (reference sequence). The CDR3 runs to 14 residues. Trimming pared 5 bases from V and 6 bases from J, leaving 11 bases between.

The gene calls are TRBV4-1 and TRBJ2-2; D is unclear. The CDR3 runs 15 residues. Trimming pared 2 bases from V and 6 bases from J, leaving 13 bases between. CDR1 is MGHRA, CDR2 YSYEKL, per germline. CDR3 coding DNA: TGCGCCAGCAGCCAAACAGACCGGGTCGCCGGGGAGCTGTTTTTT. Its protein is CASSQTDRVAGELFF.

The chain carries TRBV5-6 and TRBJ1-5; 7 positions match TRBD1. V lost 4 bases and J lost 3; bases outside the gene matches: 10. The CDR3 has 16 amino acids. In germline, CDR1 is SGHDT, CDR2 YYEEEE. CDR3 nucleotide sequence: TGTGCCAGCAGCCTAGGGACAGCTAACCTCAATCAGCCCCAGCATTTT. It encodes CASSLGTANLNQPQHF.

The CDR3 reads CASSPPAQGVNNEQFF. The CDR3 DNA follows: TGTGCCAGCTCACCACCGGCACAGGGGGTTAACAATGAGCAGTTCTTC. This chain uses TRBV18 with TRBJ2-1; 8 bases are shared with TRBD1. With V trimmed by 0 bases and J by 5 bases, 6 bases remained unmatched. In germline, CDR1 is KGHSH, CDR2 LQKENI. The CDR3 is 16 amino acids.

The rearrangement uses TRBV3-1 (or the pseudogene TRBV3-2) and TRBJ2-4; 9 positions agree with TRBD1. J gave up 9 bases and V 0 bases, and 3 bases lay outside the gene matches. This CDR3 has 14 residues. Germline V gene sequence: CDR1 LGHDT, CDR2 YNNKEL (reference sequence). CDR3 in DNA: TGTGCCAGCAGCCAAGAGGGACAGGGAGGCATTCAGTACTTC. It encodes CASSQEGQGGIQYF.

This clone has a single count. The chain employs TRBV3-1 (or the pseudogene TRBV3-2) and TRBJ1-1, with D hard to call. The CDR3 runs 19 residues. V dropped 9 bases and J dropped 2 bases, with 31 bases sitting between them. CDR1 and CDR2 (germline): LGHDT, YNNKEL (reference sequence). The CDR3 nucleotides read TGTGCCAGTCTGCTTAACACGGACGGTGGCAGGAAAGCAAACACTGAAGCTTTCTTT. The encoded protein is CASLLNTDGGRKANTEAFF.

The gene calls are TRBV9 and TRBJ1-1; D is unresolved. CDR1 and CDR2 (germline): SGDLS, YYNGEE. The CDR3 has 14 residues. V lost 2 bases to trimming and J lost 4 bases, with 12 bases between them. The CDR3 loop is CASSVGNEVTEAFF. The CDR3 DNA sequence: TGTGCCAGCAGCGTTGGAAATGAGGTCACTGAAGCTTTCTTT.

This chain connects TRBV13 to TRBJ2-7; TRBD1 agrees at 9 bases. The V gene's germline CDR1 is PRHDT and CDR2 FYEKMQ (reference sequence). CDR3 length: 14 residues. V was clipped by 4 bases and J by 5 bases; unmatched bases: 6. The CDR3 reads CASSSGQGSDEQYF. CDR3 in DNA: TGTGCCAGCAGCTCGGGACAGGGTTCGGACGAGCAGTACTTC.

J is TRBJ1-1 and V is TRBV13; no clear D. The CDR3 spans 14 residues. V lost 6 bases to trimming and J lost 0 bases, with 11 bases between them. Germline values: CDR1 PRHDT, CDR2 FYEKMQ (reference sequence). Written as DNA, the CDR3 is TGTGCCAGCAGTCCCGCCCGTATGAACACTGAAGCTTTCTTT. Protein product: CASSPARMNTEAFF.

The CDR3 nucleotides read TGTGCCAGCAGTTACCTGAAAAGGGCCTCCCGGGGGGGCTACACCTTC. Encoded protein: CASSYLKRASRGGYTF. The V call is TRBV6-2 or TRBV6-3, the J call TRBJ1-2; a possible D gene is TRBD1 (5 bases). Trimming shortened V by 2 bases and J by 8 bases, and 21 bases separated the two germline ends. Looked up from germline, CDR1 is MNHEY and CDR2 is SVGEGT. This CDR3 is 16 amino acids long.

This clone has only a few counts. V is TRBV11-2 and J is TRBJ1-5; D gene unclear. This CDR3 spans 15 amino acids. Trimming removed 1 base from V and 7 bases from J, with 14 bases in between. Germline CDR1 is SGHAT and CDR2 is FQNNGV. CDR3 nucleotides: TGTGCCAGCAGCTTAGCTCCTGGGCCGGACCAGCCCCAGCATTTT. Translating it yields CASSLAPGPDQPQHF.

This chain connects TRBV5-1 to TRBJ2-3, with D unresolved. This CDR3 region has 15 residues. V was shortened by 6 bases and J by 2 bases, with 16 bases between the two germline ends. Germline V lookup: CDR1 SGHRS, CDR2 YFSETQ. The CDR3: CASTSLGLPTDTQYF. CDR3 DNA sequence: TGCGCCAGCACCTCCCTCGGGTTACCCACAGATACGCAGTATTTT.

A single count supports this clone. This chain uses TRBV11-2 with TRBJ1-5; no clear D. Germline CDR1 reads SGHAT; CDR2 reads FQNNGV. Trimming removed 4 bases at V and 3 bases at J, with 10 bases between. This CDR3 is 14 amino acids long. The CDR3 is CASSSQGINQPQHF. The CDR3 bases are TGTGCCAGCAGCTCCCAAGGGATCAATCAGCCCCAGCATTTT.

The rearrangement uses TRBV4-1 and TRBJ1-4; the match to TRBD1 covers 11 bases. V shed 8 bases, J shed 10 bases, and the junction held 12 bases outside the gene matches. The germline V gene has CDR1 MGHRA and CDR2 YSYEKL. The CDR3 covers 15 residues. This CDR3 is CASRDRDRGTRKLFF. In DNA form, the CDR3 reads TGCGCCAGCCGGGACCGGGACAGGGGGACGAGAAAACTGTTTTTT.

The V gene is TRBV19, the J gene TRBJ1-1, with a possible D match to TRBD1 (5 bases). The length of the CDR3 is 13 residues. V was cut by 10 bases and J by 7 bases, with 19 bases left in between. CDR1 is LNHDA and CDR2 is SQIVND in the germline V gene (reference sequence). CDR3 protein: CATSTRGGSEAFF. The CDR3, as DNA: TGTGCCACCTCTACCCGGGGCGGAAGTGAAGCTTTCTTT.

The chain links TRBV6-2 or TRBV6-3 to TRBJ2-7, with 9 positions matching TRBD1. The germline CDR1 and CDR2 sequences are MNHEY and SVGEGT. Trimming removed 2 bases from V and 3 bases from J; junction bases left unmatched: 5. This CDR3 is built from 15 residues. The CDR3 here is CASSYQGQGDYEQYF. The CDR3 coding sequence is TGTGCCAGCAGTTACCAGGGACAGGGCGACTACGAGCAGTACTTC.

The rearrangement links TRBV3-1 (or the pseudogene TRBV3-2) to TRBJ2-1; possible D gene TRBD1, 5 bases. Germline CDR1 LGHDT, CDR2 YNNKEL (reference sequence). CDR3 length: 16 amino acids. The germline V and J ends were trimmed by 0 bases and 8 bases, with 17 bases remaining between them. Here the CDR3 reads CASSQEGRVWLDEQFF. CDR3 coding DNA: TGTGCCAGCAGCCAAGAGGGCAGGGTATGGCTCGATGAGCAGTTCTTC.

The chain carries TRBV9 and TRBJ1-1; D is possibly TRBD1 (6 bases). Trimming cost V 2 bases and J 1 base, with 12 bases left between them. The CDR3 runs 15 residues. Germline values: CDR1 SGDLS, CDR2 YYNGEE. CDR3 sequence: CASSVGGRPNTEAFF. CDR3 bases: TGTGCCAGCAGCGTGGGGGGCAGGCCGAACACTGAAGCTTTCTTT.

The rearrangement uses TRBV21-1 and TRBJ2-3. TRBV21-1 is recorded as a pseudogene. The CDR3 runs 15 residues. The CDR3 sequence is CASSQVGGNTDTQYF. The CDR3 nucleotides are TGTGCCAGCAGCCAAGTTGGGGGTAACACAGATACGCAGTATTTT.

The chain carries TRBV7-8 and TRBJ2-1, with 10 bases fitting TRBD2. Germline V CDR1 and CDR2: SGHVS, FQNEAQ. The CDR3 covers 15 residues. After removal of 1 base from V and 3 bases from J, the junction contained 0 bases not matched to a gene. The CDR3, as DNA: TGTGCCAGCAGCTTAGTAGCGGGGGGCTACAATGAGCAGTTCTTC. It is translated as CASSLVAGGYNEQFF.